The 9 T cell receptor beta chains below all came from one sample that was sequenced in a study of shared clonotypes between healthy human individuals. Measured with immunoSEQ multiplex PCR; TCRdb has only the in-frame clones, and not every one. The data hold about 2,100,000 clones, with approximately 94% observed a single time. CD45RO-negative, CCR7-selected cells formed the naive CD8 fraction, which excluded terminally differentiated effector memory CD45RA+ cells. The sequenced sample was naive CD8+ T cells from PBMCs. The receptors here all came from a man in his late teens or twenties in good health. Some clones in this sample may be carry-over from other donors' samples.

V gene TRBV29-1 combines with J gene TRBJ1-5; maybe TRBD1 (5 bases). Between the trimmed V and J ends, which lost 6 bases and 0 bases, there was a span of 15 bases. This CDR3 is built from 15 residues. Germline V gene data show CDR1 as SQVTM and CDR2 as ANQGSEA. The CDR3 DNA sequence: TGCAGCGTCTGGGGAGGGGAGGATAGCAATCAGCCCCAGCATTTT. This encodes CSVWGGEDSNQPQHF. The full variable domain, with the rest looked up from reference TRBV29-1 and TRBJ1-5, is SAVISQKPSRDICQRGTSLTIQCQVDSQVTMMFWYRQQPGQSLTLIATANQGSEATYESGFVIDKFPISRPNLTFSTLTVSNMSPEDSSIYLCSVWGGEDSNQPQHFGDGTRLSIL.

The chain employs TRBV14 and TRBJ2-1; D is unresolved. CDR1 SGHDN and CDR2 FVKESK come from the germline V gene. This CDR3 is 13 amino acids long. The V end lost 1 base, the J end lost 8 bases, and 9 bases lay between the germline ends. The CDR3 loop reads CASSQGFSHEQFF. CDR3 nucleotide sequence: TGTGCCAGCAGCCAAGGATTTAGCCATGAGCAGTTCTTC.

This clone was counted a single time. This chain uses TRBV27 with TRBJ2-1, with D perhaps TRBD1 (5 bases). With 1 base removed from V and 6 bases from J, the gap between germline ends came to 13 bases. Germline loops: CDR1 MNHEY, CDR2 SMNVEV (reference sequence). CDR3 length: 15 amino acids. The chain's CDR3 is CASSLWQGKGNEQFF. For the CDR3, the DNA is TGTGCCAGCAGTTTATGGCAGGGAAAGGGCAATGAGCAGTTCTTC.

The chain employs TRBV6-5 and TRBJ1-2; 10 bases map to TRBD1. This CDR3 is built from 14 residues. Per the germline V gene, CDR1 is MNHEY and CDR2 is SVGAGI. V lost 6 bases, J lost 8 bases, and 9 bases stayed unmatched. CDR3 in amino acids: CASSPGTGAKGYTF. CDR3 bases: TGTGCCAGCAGCCCCGGGACAGGGGCTAAAGGCTACACCTTC.

This chain connects TRBV4-1 to TRBJ2-7; 8 bases match TRBD2. The CDR3 length is 14 residues. V shed 1 base, J shed 4 bases, and the junction held 3 bases outside the gene matches. The germline gives CDR1 MGHRA, CDR2 YSYEKL. This CDR3 is CASSQAGGLYEQYF. The CDR3 DNA is TGCGCCAGCAGCCAAGCGGGAGGGCTGTACGAGCAGTACTTC.

The chain is built from TRBV27 and TRBJ2-7; D gene uncertain. Germline CDR1 reads MNHEY; CDR2 reads SMNVEV (reference sequence). This CDR3 region has 15 residues. Trimming shortened V by 0 bases and J by 1 base, and 10 bases separated the two germline ends. This CDR3 is CASSLSWMGSYEQYF. The CDR3 nucleotides read TGTGCCAGCAGTTTATCGTGGATGGGATCCTACGAGCAGTACTTC.

Points on this clone: Distinct nucleotide sequences in the sample also encode this CDR3. CDR3 nucleotides: TGTGCCAGCAGCGTGGTACCATCCTACAATGAGCAGTTCTTC. It encodes CASSVVPSYNEQFF. The genes are TRBV9 and TRBJ2-1; D gene ambiguous. Germline loops: CDR1 SGDLS, CDR2 YYNGEE. This CDR3 contains 14 residues. The V gene lost 2 bases and the J gene lost 1 base, with 7 bases spanning the gap.

V is TRBV9 and J is TRBJ2-2; 8 bases fit TRBD1. CDR3 length: 17 amino acids. Germline CDR1 reads SGDLS; CDR2 reads YYNGEE. The J segment lost 4 bases and the V segment lost 3 bases, leaving 11 bases of the junction unmatched. CDR3 region: CASSAGGDRGATGELFF. CDR3 nucleotides: TGTGCCAGCAGCGCCGGCGGCGACAGGGGAGCCACCGGGGAGCTGTTTTTT.

The rearrangement joins TRBV28 to TRBJ2-1; 7 bases are a match to TRBD2. Trimming at V came to 2 bases and at J to 2 bases, leaving 3 bases not matched to a gene. Germline V gives CDR1 MDHEN, CDR2 SYDVKM. This CDR3 region has 15 residues. CDR3 amino acids: CASSLRLAAYNEQFF. CDR3 nucleotides: TGTGCCAGCAGTTTACGGCTAGCGGCCTACAATGAGCAGTTCTTC. Combining the CDR3 with reference TRBV28 and TRBJ2-1 gives the whole variable domain DVKVTQSSRYLVKRTGEKVFLECVQDMDHENMFWYRQDPGLGLRLIYFSYDVKMKEKGDIPEGYSVSREKKERFSLILESASTNQTSMYLCASSLRLAAYNEQFFGPGTRLTVL.